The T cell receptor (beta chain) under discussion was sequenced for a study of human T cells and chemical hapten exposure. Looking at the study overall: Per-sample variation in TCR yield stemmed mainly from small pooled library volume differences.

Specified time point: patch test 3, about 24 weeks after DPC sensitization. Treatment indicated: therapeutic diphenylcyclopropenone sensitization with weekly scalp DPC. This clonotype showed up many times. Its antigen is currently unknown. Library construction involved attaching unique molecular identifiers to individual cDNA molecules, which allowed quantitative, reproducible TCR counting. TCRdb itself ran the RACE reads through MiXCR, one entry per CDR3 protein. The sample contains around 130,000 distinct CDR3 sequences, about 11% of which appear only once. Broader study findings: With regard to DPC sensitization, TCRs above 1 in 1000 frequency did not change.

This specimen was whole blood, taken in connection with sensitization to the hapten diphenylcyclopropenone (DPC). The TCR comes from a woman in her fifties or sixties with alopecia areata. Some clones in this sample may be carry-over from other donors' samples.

CDR3 loop: CASSLNKLGIGTDTQYF. The DNA for the CDR3 is TGTGCCAGCAGCTTGAATAAACTAGGGATAGGAACGGATACGCAGTATTTT. The chain joins TRBV7-2 to TRBJ2-3, with D possibly matching TRBD2 (5 bases). Germline V gene data show CDR1 as SGHTA and CDR2 as FQGNSA. The V and J ends lost 3 bases and 6 bases respectively, with 22 bases between them. This CDR3 is 17 amino acids long.